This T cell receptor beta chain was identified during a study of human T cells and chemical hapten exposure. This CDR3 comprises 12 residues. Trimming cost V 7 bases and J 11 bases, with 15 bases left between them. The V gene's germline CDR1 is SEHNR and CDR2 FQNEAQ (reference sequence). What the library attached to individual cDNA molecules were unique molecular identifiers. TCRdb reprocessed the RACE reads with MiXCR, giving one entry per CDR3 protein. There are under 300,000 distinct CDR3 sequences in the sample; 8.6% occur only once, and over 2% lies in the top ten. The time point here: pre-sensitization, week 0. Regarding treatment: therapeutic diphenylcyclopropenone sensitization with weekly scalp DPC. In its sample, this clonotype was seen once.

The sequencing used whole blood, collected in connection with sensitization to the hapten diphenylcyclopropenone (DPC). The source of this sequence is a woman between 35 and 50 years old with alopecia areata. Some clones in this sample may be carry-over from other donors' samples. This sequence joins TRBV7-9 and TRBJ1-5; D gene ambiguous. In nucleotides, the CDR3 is TGTGCCAGCACCTCGGATCTTTCGACCCAGCATTTT. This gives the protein CASTSDLSTQHF.